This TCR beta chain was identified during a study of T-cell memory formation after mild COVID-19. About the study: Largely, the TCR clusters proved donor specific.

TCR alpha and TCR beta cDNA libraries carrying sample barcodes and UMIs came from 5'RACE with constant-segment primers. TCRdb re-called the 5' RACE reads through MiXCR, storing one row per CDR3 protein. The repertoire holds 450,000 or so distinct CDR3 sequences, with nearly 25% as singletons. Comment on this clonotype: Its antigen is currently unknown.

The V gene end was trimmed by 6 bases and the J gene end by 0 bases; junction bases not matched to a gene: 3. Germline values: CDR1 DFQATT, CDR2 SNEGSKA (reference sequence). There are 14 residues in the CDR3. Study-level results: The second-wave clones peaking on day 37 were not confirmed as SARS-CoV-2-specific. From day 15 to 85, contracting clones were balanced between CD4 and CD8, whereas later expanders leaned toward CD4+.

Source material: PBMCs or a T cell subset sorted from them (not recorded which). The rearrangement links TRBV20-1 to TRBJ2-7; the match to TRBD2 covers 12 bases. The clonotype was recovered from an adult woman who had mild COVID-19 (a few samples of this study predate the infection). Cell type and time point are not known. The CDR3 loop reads CSAKTSGSSYEQYF. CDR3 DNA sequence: TGCAGTGCAAAGACTAGCGGGAGCTCCTACGAGCAGTACTTC.